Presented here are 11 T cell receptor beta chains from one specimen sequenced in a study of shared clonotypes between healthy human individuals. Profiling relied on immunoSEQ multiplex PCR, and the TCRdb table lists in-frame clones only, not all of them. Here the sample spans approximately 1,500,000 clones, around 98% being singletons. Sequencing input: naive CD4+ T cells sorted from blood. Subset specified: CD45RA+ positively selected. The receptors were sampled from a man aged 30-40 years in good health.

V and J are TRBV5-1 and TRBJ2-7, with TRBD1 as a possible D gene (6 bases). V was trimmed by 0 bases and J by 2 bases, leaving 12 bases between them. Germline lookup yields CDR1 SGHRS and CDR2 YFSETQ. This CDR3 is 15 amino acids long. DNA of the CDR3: TGCGCCAGCAGCTTGGCAACAGGGTTGCCCTACGAGCAGTACTTC. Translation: CASSLATGLPYEQYF.

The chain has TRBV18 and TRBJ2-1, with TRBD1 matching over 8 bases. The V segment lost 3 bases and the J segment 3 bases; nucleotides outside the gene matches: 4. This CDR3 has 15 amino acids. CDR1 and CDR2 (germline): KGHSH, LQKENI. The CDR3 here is CASSPRDRSYNEQFF. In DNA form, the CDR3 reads TGTGCCAGCTCACCCCGGGACAGGAGCTACAATGAGCAGTTCTTC.

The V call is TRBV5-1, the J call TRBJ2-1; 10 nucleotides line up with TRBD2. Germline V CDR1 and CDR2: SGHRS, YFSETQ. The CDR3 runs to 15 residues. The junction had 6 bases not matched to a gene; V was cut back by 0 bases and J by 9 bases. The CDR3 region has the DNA TGCGCCAGCAGCTTGGTCTCTAGCGGGAGACGTGAGCAGTTCTTC. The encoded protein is CASSLVSSGRREQFF.

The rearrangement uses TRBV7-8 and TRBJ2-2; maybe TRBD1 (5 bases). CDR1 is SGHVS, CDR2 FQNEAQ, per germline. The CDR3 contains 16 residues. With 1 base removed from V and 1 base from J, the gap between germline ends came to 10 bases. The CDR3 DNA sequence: TGTGCCAGCAGCTTAGTGGGGCGGTTGAACACCGGGGAGCTGTTTTTT. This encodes CASSLVGRLNTGELFF. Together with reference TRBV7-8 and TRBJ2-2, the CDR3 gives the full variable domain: GAGVSQSPRYKVAKRGQDVALRCDPISGHVSLFWYQQALGQGPEFLTYFQNEAQLDKSGLPSDRFFAERPEGSVSTLKIQRTQQEDSAVYLCASSLVGRLNTGELFFGEGSRLTVL.

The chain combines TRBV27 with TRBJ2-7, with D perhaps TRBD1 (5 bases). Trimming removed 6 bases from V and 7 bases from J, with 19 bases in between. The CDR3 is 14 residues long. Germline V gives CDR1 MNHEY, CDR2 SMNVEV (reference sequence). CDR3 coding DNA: TGTGCCAGCAGCAGGGTCAGGTTGTCGGGTGAGCAGTACTTC. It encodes CASSRVRLSGEQYF.

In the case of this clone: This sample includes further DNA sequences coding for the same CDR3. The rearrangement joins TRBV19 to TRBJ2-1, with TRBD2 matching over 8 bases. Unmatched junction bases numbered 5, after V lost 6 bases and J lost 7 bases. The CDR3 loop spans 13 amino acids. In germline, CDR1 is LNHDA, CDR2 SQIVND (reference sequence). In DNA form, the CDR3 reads TGTGCCAGTAGGCTAGCGGGTGTTAATGAGCAGTTCTTC. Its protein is CASRLAGVNEQFF.

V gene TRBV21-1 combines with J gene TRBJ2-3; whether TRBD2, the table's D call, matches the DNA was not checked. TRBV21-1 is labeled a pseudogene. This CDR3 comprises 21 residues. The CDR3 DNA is TGTGCCAGCAGCAAGACCGGCACCCAAGGTGGGGGGGGAGGGCCTTGTGATACGCAGTATTTT. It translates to CASSKTGTQGGGGGPCDTQYF.

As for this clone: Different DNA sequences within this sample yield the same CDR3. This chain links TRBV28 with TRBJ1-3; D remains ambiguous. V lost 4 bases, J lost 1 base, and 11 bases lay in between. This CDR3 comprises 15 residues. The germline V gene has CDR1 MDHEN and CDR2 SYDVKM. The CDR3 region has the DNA TGTGCCAGCAGTTCGCCGGGCTCTTCTGGAAACACCATATATTTT. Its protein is CASSSPGSSGNTIYF.

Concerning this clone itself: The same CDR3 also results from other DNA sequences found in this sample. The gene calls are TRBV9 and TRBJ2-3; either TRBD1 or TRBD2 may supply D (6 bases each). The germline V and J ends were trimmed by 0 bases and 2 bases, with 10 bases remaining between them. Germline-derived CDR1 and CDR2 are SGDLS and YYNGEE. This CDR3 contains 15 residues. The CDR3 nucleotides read TGTGCCAGCAGCGTAGTGGGGGGCCTCACAGATACGCAGTATTTT. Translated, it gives CASSVVGGLTDTQYF.

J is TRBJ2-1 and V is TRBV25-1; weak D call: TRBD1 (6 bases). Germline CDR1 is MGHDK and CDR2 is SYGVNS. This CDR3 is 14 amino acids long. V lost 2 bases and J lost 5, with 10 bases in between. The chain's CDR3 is CASSETGTNNEQFF. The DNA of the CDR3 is TGTGCCAGCAGTGAAACTGGGACAAACAATGAGCAGTTCTTC.

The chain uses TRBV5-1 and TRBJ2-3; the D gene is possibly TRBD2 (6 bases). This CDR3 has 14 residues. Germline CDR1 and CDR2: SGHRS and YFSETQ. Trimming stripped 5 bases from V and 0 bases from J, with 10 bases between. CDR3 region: CASRAGLSTDTQYF. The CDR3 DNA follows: TGCGCCAGCAGGGCGGGACTGAGCACAGATACGCAGTATTTT.